The clone carrying this T cell receptor beta chain was detected many times. Antigen: not known. These data are taken from a study of neurological immune-mediated disorders. Whole-study findings and limits: Expanded clones shared no CDR3 amino acid sequences across subjects, suggesting private repertoires in all groups.

TCRdb independently ran MiXCR on the 5' RACE reads; one entry per CDR3 protein. The sample carries around 44,000 distinct CDR3 sequences, around 2.5% recorded once. The source is a young man with multiple sclerosis. Sequences were obtained from PBMCs.

CDR3 sequence reads: CASSLGGAYRDTQYF. DNA of the CDR3: TGTGCCAGCAGTTTAGGGGGGGCGTATAGAGATACGCAGTATTTT. The rearrangement uses TRBV27 and TRBJ2-3, with D perhaps matching TRBD2 (7 bases). V lost 2 bases, J lost 5 bases, and 14 bases lay in between. Germline V gene data show CDR1 as MNHEY and CDR2 as SMNVEV (reference sequence). The CDR3 length is 15 residues.